The clone carrying this TCR beta chain was seen a few times. This entry belongs to a study of patients and donors after allogeneic stem cell transplantation. TCRdb reprocessed the RT-PCR reads via MiXCR and lists one record per CDR3 protein. The top ten clones hold approximately 50% of a sample with about 150,000 distinct CDR3 sequences, over 35% of them seen once. V lost 4 bases and J lost 9; bases outside the gene matches: 12. The CDR3 runs to 16 residues. The sequence derives from a human donor who was either an allogeneic HSCT recipient or a stem cell or donor lymphocyte infusion donor (not recorded which). It is not recorded whose cells these are; they may come from a transplant donor. J is TRBJ1-6 and V is TRBV12-3 or TRBV12-4, with 7 bases fitting TRBD1. Sequencing used blood, either unsorted or a sorted T cell fraction (not recorded which). CDR3 residues: CASSSTGDLRSSPLHF. CDR3 bases: TGTGCCAGCAGTTCCACAGGGGACTTGCGGAGTTCACCCCTCCACTTT.